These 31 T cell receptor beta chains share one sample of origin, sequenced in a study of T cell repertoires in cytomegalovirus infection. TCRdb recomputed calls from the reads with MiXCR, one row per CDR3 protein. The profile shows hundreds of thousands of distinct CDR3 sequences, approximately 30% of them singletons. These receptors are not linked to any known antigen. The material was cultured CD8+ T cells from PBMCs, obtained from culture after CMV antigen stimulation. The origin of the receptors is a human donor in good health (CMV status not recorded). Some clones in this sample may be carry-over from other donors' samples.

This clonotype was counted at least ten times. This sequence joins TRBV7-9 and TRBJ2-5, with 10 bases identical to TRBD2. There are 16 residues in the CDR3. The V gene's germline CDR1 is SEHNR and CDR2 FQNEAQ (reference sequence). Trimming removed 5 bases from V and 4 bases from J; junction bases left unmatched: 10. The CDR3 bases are TGTGCCAGCAGCCTCTGGTCCAGGACTAGCGGAGAGACCCAGTACTTC. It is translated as CASSLWSRTSGETQYF.

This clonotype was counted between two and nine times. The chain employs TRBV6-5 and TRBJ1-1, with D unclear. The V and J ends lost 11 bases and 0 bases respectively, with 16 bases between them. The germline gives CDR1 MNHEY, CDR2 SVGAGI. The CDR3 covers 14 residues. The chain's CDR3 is CAARGNNMNTEAFF. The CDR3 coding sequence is TGTGCCGCCCGCGGTAACAATATGAACACTGAAGCTTTCTTT.

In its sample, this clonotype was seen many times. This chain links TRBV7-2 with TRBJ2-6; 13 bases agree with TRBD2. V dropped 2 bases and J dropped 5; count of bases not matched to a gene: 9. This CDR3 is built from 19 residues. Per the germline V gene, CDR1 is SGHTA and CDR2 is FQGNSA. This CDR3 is CASSLRTSGGRVWANVLTF. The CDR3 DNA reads TGTGCCAGCAGCTTACGGACTAGCGGGGGCAGGGTCTGGGCCAACGTCCTGACTTTC.

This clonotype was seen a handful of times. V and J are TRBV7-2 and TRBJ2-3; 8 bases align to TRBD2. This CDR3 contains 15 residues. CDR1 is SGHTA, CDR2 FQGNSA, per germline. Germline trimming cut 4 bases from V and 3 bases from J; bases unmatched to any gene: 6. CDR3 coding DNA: TGTGCCAGCAGCTCGAGGACTAGCAGGACAGATACGCAGTATTTT. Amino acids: CASSSRTSRTDTQYF. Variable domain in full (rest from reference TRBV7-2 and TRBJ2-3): GAGVSQSPSNKVTEKGKDVELRCDPISGHTALYWYRQSLGQGLEFLIYFQGNSAPDKSGLPSDRFSAERTGGSVSTLTIQRTQQEDSAVYLCASSSRTSRTDTQYFGPGTRLTVL.

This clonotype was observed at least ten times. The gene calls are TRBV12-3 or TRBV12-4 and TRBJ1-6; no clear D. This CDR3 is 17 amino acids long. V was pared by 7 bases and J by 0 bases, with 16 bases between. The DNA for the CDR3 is TGTGCCAGCAACAAGGCGGAAGCCAGCTCCTATAATTCACCCCTCCACTTT. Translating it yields CASNKAEASSYNSPLHF.

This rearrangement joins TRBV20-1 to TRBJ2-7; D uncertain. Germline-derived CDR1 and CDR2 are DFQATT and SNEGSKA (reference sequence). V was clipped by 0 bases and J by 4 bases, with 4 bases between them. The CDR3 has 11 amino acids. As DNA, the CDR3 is TGCAGTGCTAGAGAATATTACGAGCAGTACGTC. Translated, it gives CSAREYYEQYV.

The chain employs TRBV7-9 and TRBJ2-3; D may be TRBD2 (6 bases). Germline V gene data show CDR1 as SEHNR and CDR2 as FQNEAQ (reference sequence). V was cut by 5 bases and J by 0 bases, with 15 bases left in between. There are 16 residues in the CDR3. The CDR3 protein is CASSGGVADSTDTQYF. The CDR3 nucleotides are TGTGCCAGCAGCGGAGGGGTGGCAGACAGCACAGATACGCAGTATTTT.

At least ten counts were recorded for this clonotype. CDR3 sequence (DNA): TGTGCCAGCAGCTTAGCCCCTCAGGGACAGGTTAATGAAAAACTGTTTTTT. Its protein is CASSLAPQGQVNEKLFF. This chain uses TRBV7-2 with TRBJ1-4, with TRBD1 matching over 8 bases. V lost 0 bases and J lost 4; bases outside the gene matches: 7. Germline loops: CDR1 SGHTA, CDR2 FQGNSA. The CDR3 spans 17 residues.

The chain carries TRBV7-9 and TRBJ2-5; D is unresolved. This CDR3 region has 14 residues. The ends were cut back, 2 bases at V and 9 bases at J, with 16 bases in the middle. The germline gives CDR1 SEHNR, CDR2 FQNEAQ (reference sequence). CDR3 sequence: CASSLTRSDGSQYF. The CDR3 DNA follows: TGTGCCAGCAGCTTAACAAGGTCCGACGGGTCCCAGTACTTC.

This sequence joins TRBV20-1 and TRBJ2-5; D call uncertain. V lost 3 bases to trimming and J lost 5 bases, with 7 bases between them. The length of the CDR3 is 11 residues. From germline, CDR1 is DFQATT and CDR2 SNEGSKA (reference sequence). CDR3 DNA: TGCAGTGCTAGTTCGGACGAGACCCAGTACTTC. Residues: CSASSDETQYF.

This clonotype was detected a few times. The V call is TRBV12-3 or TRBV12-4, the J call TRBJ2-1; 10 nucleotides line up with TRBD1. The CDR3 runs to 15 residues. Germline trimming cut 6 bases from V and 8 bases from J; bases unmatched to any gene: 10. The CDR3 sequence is CASSPGTGVLDEQFF. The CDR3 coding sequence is TGTGCCAGCAGCCCCGGGACAGGGGTTTTGGATGAGCAGTTCTTC.

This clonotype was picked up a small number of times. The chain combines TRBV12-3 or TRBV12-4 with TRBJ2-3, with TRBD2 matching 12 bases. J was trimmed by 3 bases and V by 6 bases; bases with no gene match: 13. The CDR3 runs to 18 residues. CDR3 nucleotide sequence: TGTGCCAGCAGCGGTCCTAGCGGGGGGGCCTATAGAACAGATACGCAGTATTTT. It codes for CASSGPSGGAYRTDTQYF.

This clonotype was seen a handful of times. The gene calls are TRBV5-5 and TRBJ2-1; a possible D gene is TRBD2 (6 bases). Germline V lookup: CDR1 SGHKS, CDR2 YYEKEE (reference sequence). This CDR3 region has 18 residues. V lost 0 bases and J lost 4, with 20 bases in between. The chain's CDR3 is CASSLGTSKAGIYNEQFF. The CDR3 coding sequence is TGTGCCAGCAGCTTGGGGACGTCGAAGGCGGGGATTTACAATGAGCAGTTCTTC.

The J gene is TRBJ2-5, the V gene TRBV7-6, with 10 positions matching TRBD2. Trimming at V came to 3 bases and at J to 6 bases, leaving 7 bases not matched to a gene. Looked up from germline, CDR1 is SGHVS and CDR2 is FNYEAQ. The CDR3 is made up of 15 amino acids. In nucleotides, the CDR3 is TGTGCCAGCAGCTTGAAGCTAGCGGGGGAAAAGACCCAGTACTTC. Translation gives CASSLKLAGEKTQYF.

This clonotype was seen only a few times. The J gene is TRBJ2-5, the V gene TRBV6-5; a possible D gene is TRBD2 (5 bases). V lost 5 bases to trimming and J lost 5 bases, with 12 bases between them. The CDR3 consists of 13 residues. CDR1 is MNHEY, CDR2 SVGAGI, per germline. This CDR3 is CASSLGVAETQYF. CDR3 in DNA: TGTGCCAGCAGTCTCGGGGTGGCGGAGACCCAGTACTTC.

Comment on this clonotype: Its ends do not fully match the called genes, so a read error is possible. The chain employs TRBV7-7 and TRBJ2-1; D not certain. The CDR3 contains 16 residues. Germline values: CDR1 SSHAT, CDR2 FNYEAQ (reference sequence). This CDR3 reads CASSFVGPSSYNEQFF. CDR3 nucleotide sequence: TGTGCTAGCAGCTTTGTCGGGCCAAGCTCCTACAATGAGCAGTTCTTC.

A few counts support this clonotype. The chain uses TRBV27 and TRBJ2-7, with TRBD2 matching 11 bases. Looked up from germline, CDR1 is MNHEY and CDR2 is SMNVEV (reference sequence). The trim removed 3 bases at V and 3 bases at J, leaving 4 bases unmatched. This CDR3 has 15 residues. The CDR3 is CASSLTSGELYEQYF. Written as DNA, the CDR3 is TGTGCCAGCAGTTTGACTAGCGGGGAGCTCTACGAGCAGTACTTC.

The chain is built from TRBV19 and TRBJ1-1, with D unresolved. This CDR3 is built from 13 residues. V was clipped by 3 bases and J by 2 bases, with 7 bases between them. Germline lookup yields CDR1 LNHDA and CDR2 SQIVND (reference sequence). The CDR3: CASSMPENTEAFF. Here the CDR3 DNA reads TGTGCCAGTAGTATGCCGGAAAACACTGAAGCTTTCTTT.

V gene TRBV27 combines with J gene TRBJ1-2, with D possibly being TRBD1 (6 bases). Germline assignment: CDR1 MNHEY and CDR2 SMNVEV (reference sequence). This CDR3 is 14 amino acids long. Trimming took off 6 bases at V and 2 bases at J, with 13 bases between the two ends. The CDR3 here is CASRQTGGNYGYTF. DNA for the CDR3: TGTGCCAGCAGGCAGACAGGAGGCAACTATGGCTACACCTTC.

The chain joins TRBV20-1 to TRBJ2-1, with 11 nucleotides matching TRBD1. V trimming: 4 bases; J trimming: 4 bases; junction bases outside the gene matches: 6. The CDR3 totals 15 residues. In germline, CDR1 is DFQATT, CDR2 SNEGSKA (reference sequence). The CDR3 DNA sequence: TGCAGTGCTAATCAGAGGGACAGGGGGTACAATGAGCAGTTCTTC. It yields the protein CSANQRDRGYNEQFF.

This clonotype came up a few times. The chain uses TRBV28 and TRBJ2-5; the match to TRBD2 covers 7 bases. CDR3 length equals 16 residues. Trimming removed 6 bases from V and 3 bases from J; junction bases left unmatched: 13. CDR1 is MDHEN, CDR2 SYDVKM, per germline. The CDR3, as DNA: TGTGCCAGCAGCCTCACCGGGACGGGGAGGGAAGAGACCCAGTACTTC. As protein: CASSLTGTGREETQYF.

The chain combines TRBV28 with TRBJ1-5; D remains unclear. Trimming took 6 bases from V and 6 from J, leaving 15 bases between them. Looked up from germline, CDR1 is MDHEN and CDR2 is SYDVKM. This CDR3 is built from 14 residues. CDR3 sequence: CASREEEGSQPQHF. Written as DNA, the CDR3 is TGTGCCAGCAGGGAGGAAGAAGGCAGTCAGCCCCAGCATTTT.

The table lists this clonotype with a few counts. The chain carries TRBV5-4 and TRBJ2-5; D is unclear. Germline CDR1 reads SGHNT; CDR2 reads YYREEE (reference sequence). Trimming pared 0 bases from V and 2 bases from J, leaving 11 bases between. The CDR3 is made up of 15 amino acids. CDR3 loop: CASSLGLDAQETQYF. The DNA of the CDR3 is TGTGCCAGCAGCTTGGGACTTGACGCTCAAGAGACCCAGTACTTC. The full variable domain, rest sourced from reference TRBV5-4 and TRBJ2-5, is ETGVTQSPTHLIKTRGQQVTLRCSSQSGHNTVSWYQQALGQGPQFIFQYYREEENGRGNFPPRFSGLQFPNYSSELNVNALELDDSALYLCASSLGLDAQETQYFGPGTRLLVL.

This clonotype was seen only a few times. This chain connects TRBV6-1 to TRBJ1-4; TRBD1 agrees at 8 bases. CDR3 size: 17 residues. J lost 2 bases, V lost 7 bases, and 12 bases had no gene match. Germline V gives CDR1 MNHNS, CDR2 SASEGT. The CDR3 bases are TGTGCCAGCAAGAGTGGGTGGCAGGGGGCTACTAATGAAAAACTGTTTTTT. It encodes CASKSGWQGATNEKLFF.

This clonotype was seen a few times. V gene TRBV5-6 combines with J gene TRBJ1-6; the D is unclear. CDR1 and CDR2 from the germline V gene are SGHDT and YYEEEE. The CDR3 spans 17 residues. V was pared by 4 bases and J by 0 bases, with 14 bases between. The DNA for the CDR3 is TGTGCCAGCAGCGGGCCGGACGGATTCTCCTATAATTCACCCCTCCACTTT. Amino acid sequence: CASSGPDGFSYNSPLHF.

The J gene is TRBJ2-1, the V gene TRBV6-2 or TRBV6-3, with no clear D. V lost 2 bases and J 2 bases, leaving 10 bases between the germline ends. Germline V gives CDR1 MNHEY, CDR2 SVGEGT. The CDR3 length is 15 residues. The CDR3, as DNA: TGTGCCAGCAGTTACAGGGAACTTGCCTACAATGAGCAGTTCTTC. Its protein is CASSYRELAYNEQFF.

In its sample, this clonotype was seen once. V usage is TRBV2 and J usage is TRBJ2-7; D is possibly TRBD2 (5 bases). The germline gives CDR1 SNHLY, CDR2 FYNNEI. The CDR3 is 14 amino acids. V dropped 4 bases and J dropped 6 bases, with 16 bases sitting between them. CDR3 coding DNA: TGTGCCAGCAGTGGGGAGCCGAGGCCTACCGAGCAGTACTTC. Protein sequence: CASSGEPRPTEQYF.

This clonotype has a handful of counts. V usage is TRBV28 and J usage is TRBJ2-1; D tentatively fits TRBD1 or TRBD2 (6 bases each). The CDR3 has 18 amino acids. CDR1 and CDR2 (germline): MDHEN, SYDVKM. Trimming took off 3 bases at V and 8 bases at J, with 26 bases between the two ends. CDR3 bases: TGTGCCAGCAGTTTGCCTTTACAAAGGGGGGCGATATGGTATGAGCAGTTCTTC. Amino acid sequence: CASSLPLQRGAIWYEQFF.

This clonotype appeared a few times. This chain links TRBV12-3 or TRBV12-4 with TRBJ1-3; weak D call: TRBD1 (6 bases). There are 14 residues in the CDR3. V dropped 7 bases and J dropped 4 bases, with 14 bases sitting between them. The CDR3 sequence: CASIYRESGNTIYF. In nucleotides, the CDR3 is TGTGCCAGCATCTACAGGGAGTCGGGAAACACCATATATTTT.

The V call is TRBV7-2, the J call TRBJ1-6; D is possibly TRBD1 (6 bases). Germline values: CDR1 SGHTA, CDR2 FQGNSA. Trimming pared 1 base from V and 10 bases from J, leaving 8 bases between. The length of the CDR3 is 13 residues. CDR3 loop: CASSLGGQSPLHF. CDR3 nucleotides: TGTGCCAGCAGCTTAGGGGGGCAATCACCCCTCCACTTT.

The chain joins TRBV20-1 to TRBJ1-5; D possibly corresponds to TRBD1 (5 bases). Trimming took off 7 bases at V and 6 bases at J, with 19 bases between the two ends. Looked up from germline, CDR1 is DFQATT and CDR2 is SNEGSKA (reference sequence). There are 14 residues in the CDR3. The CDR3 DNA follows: TGCAGTGTTCGGACGGACCTCAGGGTTCAGCCCCAGCATTTT. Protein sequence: CSVRTDLRVQPQHF.